The 11 T cell receptor beta chains below were found in one sample sequenced in a study of CD8 T cells in Susac syndrome. Reverse transcription used roughly 0.45 to 1 ug RNA and random hexamers. Using its own MiXCR run on the immunoSEQ multiplex PCR reads, TCRdb lists one record per CDR3 protein. The data contain 55,000 to 75,000 distinct CDR3 sequences, about 92% of them singletons. Sample: CD4+ T cells from PBMCs. Source of these receptors: a human donor with Susac syndrome.

J is TRBJ1-6 and V is TRBV27, with D maybe TRBD1 (6 bases). Trimming removed 1 base from V and 8 bases from J, with 12 bases in between. The CDR3 covers 15 residues. CDR1 MNHEY and CDR2 SMNVEV come from the germline V gene (reference sequence). CDR3 amino acids: CASSLYGGLDSPLHF. The CDR3 nucleotides are TGTGCCAGCAGTTTATATGGGGGCCTCGATTCACCCCTCCACTTT.

The chain combines TRBV20-1 with TRBJ1-5; possibly TRBD1 for D (5 bases). This CDR3 region has 12 residues. V dropped 0 bases and J dropped 6 bases, with 6 bases sitting between them. Germline CDR1 is DFQATT and CDR2 is SNEGSKA (reference sequence). In nucleotides, the CDR3 is TGCAGTGCTAGAGATGGGGGTCAGCCCCAGCATTTT. The encoded protein is CSARDGGQPQHF.

The chain uses TRBV12-3 or TRBV12-4 and TRBJ2-1; TRBD2 agrees at 14 bases. The V and J ends lost 7 bases and 7 bases, in that order; junction bases with no gene match: 9. CDR3 length equals 16 residues. Written as DNA, the CDR3 is TGTGCCAGCAAAAAATCGACTAGCGGGGGGGGTAATGAGCAGTTCTTC. This encodes CASKKSTSGGGNEQFF.

This chain links TRBV28 with TRBJ2-7; TRBD2 aligns across 11 bases. The germline CDR1 and CDR2 sequences are MDHEN and SYDVKM. CDR3 length: 16 amino acids. Trimming at V came to 6 bases and at J to 2 bases, leaving 9 bases not matched to a gene. CDR3 DNA: TGTGCCAGCAGCTCAGGAGAGGGACTAGCGGCCTACGAGCAGTACTTC. Protein sequence: CASSSGEGLAAYEQYF.

The DNA for the CDR3 is TGTGCCAGCCTGAATCCGGGGAGCTCCTACGAGCAGTACTTC. This encodes CASLNPGSSYEQYF. The chain combines TRBV2 with TRBJ2-7, with D possibly being TRBD2 (5 bases). The CDR3 has 14 residues. The V end was cut by 8 bases, the J end by 0 bases, with 14 bases between. Germline lookup yields CDR1 SNHLY and CDR2 FYNNEI.

The rearrangement joins TRBV14 to TRBJ2-3, with D possibly being TRBD1 (5 bases). The CDR3 covers 15 residues. In germline, CDR1 is SGHDN, CDR2 FVKESK. V was clipped by 4 bases and J by 1 base, with 12 bases between them. CDR3 nucleotide sequence: TGTGCCAGCAGCCCAAACAGGATTCGCACAGATACGCAGTATTTT. Its translation is CASSPNRIRTDTQYF.

The rearrangement joins TRBV12-3 or TRBV12-4 to TRBJ2-3; 7 bases are a match to TRBD1. The V and J ends lost 6 bases and 3 bases, in that order; junction bases with no gene match: 12. The CDR3 sequence is 16 residues long. Here the CDR3 reads CASRPERGRGTDTQYF. CDR3 DNA: TGTGCCAGCAGACCCGAGAGGGGGCGAGGGACAGATACGCAGTATTTT.

This clonotype was recorded once. The chain combines TRBV18 with TRBJ2-6, with 11 bases fitting TRBD1. Germline V gene sequence: CDR1 KGHSH, CDR2 LQKENI. The CDR3 extends over 18 amino acids. The V and J ends lost 2 bases and 1 base, in that order; junction bases with no gene match: 4. CDR3 sequence (DNA): TGTGCCAGCTCACCAAAAGGACAGGGGGCTTCTGGGGCCAACGTCCTGACTTTC. The encoded protein is CASSPKGQGASGANVLTF.

The chain's CDR3 is CASTSRGRRDYGYTF. The CDR3 DNA follows: TGTGCCAGTACCTCCAGGGGGCGAAGAGACTATGGCTACACCTTC. The J gene is TRBJ1-2, the V gene TRBV19; the match to TRBD1 covers 8 bases. Germline CDR1 and CDR2: LNHDA and SQIVND (reference sequence). Trimming removed 7 bases from V and 3 bases from J; junction bases left unmatched: 10. This CDR3 comprises 15 residues.

V usage is TRBV19 and J usage is TRBJ1-4; perhaps TRBD1 as D (6 bases). Trimming took off 6 bases at V and 11 bases at J, with 19 bases between the two ends. This CDR3 region has 14 residues. CDR1 is LNHDA, CDR2 SQIVND, per germline (reference sequence). In DNA, the CDR3 is TGTGCCAGTAGGTTACAGGGAGGTTCCGAGAAACTGTTTTTT. Residues: CASRLQGGSEKLFF.

The V and J genes are TRBV28 and TRBJ1-5, with 7 bases lining up with TRBD1. J gave up 5 bases and V 6 bases, and 7 bases lay outside the gene matches. Germline V gene sequence: CDR1 MDHEN, CDR2 SYDVKM. CDR3 length: 14 amino acids. This CDR3 reads CASSIGTADQPQHF. Written as DNA, the CDR3 is TGTGCCAGCAGCATTGGGACAGCTGATCAGCCCCAGCATTTT.